This is a list of T cell receptor beta chains from one sample in a study of vaccination and CD4 T cells after COVID-19. No antigen has been assigned to these receptors. TCRdb re-called the PCR reads with MiXCR, one entry per CDR3 protein. The table lists some 18,000 distinct CDR3 sequences, roughly 50% of them singletons. Sequenced sample: CD4+ T cells from blood, cultured in vitro. The receptor source for this set is a human donor who had recovered from COVID-19. Both conserved end residues are part of each CDR3. D genes are given only for firm matches.

j_call: TRBJ1-1
v_call: TRBV11-2
d_call: -
cdr3_aa: CASSFWLRSGAEAFF

j_call: TRBJ2-3
v_call: TRBV7-9
d_call: TRBD2
cdr3_aa: CASMPPGLALLSTQYF

j_call: TRBJ2-5
v_call: TRBV19
d_call: TRBD1
cdr3_aa: CASSNRGTPETQYF

j_call: TRBJ1-5
v_call: TRBV19
d_call: -
cdr3_aa: CATRSNSNQPQHF

j_call: TRBJ1-1
v_call: TRBV5-1
d_call: -
cdr3_aa: CASSASAGVNTEAFF

j_call: TRBJ1-2
v_call: TRBV10-3
d_call: TRBD1
cdr3_aa: CAISESNRGQGGYTF

j_call: TRBJ2-5
v_call: TRBV5-1
d_call: TRBD2
cdr3_aa: CASSLEVGGGSGIKTQYF

j_call: TRBJ1-5
v_call: TRBV19
d_call: -
cdr3_aa: CATRGIGNQPQHF

j_call: TRBJ1-2
v_call: TRBV6-2/TRBV6-3
d_call: -
cdr3_aa: CASSYTGDGYTF

j_call: TRBJ2-2
v_call: TRBV24-1
d_call: -
cdr3_aa: CATSDLRGTGELFF

j_call: TRBJ1-1
v_call: TRBV11-2
d_call: TRBD1
cdr3_aa: CASRGQEDTEAFF

j_call: TRBJ1-5
v_call: TRBV6-2/TRBV6-3
d_call: -
cdr3_aa: CASSLGRKRPQHF

j_call: TRBJ1-5
v_call: TRBV6-1
d_call: TRBD1
cdr3_aa: CASRRTGGNQPQHF

j_call: TRBJ2-5
v_call: TRBV11-1
d_call: TRBD1
cdr3_aa: CASSAPGGPRETQYF

j_call: TRBJ1-5
v_call: TRBV20-1
d_call: TRBD1
cdr3_aa: CSARTPGGGGNQPQHF

j_call: TRBJ1-2
v_call: TRBV7-2
d_call: -
cdr3_aa: CASSLELNYGYTF

j_call: TRBJ2-5
v_call: TRBV11-1
d_call: -
cdr3_aa: CASSWSSTVEETQYF

j_call: TRBJ1-2
v_call: TRBV2
d_call: -
cdr3_aa: CASRPGPTNGNTF

j_call: TRBJ1-3
v_call: TRBV20-1
d_call: -
cdr3_aa: CSARPGTFSAGNTIYF

j_call: TRBJ1-1
v_call: TRBV6-1
d_call: TRBD1
cdr3_aa: CASAEATGHTEAFF

j_call: TRBJ1-3
v_call: TRBV7-2
d_call: -
cdr3_aa: CASSARPASSGNTIYF

j_call: TRBJ1-2
v_call: TRBV6-1
d_call: TRBD1
cdr3_aa: CASSERQGRDGYTF

j_call: TRBJ1-2
v_call: TRBV11-2
d_call: TRBD1
cdr3_aa: CASSLDSGTGGDYGYTF

j_call: TRBJ2-5
v_call: TRBV7-9
d_call: -
cdr3_aa: CASSLSSRGETQYF

j_call: TRBJ1-2
v_call: TRBV7-9
d_call: -
cdr3_aa: CASSLIGGYGYTF

j_call: TRBJ2-6
v_call: TRBV12-3/TRBV12-4
d_call: -
cdr3_aa: CASSKGAGANVLTF

j_call: TRBJ1-2
v_call: TRBV20-1
d_call: -
cdr3_aa: CSAQPDPESYTF

j_call: TRBJ1-1
v_call: TRBV7-8
d_call: -
cdr3_aa: CASSLAQDRTEAFF

j_call: TRBJ2-6
v_call: TRBV6-1
d_call: TRBD1
cdr3_aa: CASRPGTERNVLTF

j_call: TRBJ2-5
v_call: TRBV29-1
d_call: -
cdr3_aa: CSVTGGTQYF

j_call: TRBJ1-1
v_call: TRBV10-2
d_call: -
cdr3_aa: CASKEFGEAFF